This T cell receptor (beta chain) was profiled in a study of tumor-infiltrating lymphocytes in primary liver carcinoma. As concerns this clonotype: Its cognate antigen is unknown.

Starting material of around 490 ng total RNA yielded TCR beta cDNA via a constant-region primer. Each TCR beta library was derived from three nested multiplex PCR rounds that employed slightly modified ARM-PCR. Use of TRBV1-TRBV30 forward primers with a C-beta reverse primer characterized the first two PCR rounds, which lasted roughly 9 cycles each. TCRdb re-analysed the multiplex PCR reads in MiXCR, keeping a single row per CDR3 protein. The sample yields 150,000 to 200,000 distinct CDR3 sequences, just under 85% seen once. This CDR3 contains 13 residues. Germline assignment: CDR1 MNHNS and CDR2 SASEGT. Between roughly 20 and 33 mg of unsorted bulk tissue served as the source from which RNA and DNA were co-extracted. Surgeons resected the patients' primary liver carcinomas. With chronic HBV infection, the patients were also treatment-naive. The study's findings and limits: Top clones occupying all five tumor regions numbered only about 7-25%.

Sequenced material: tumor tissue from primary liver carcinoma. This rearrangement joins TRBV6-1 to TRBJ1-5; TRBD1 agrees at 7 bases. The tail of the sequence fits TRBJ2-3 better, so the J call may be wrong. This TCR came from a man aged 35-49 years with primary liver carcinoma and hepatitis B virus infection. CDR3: CASSGQGDQPQYF. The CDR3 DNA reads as TGTGCCAGCAGTGGACAGGGTGATCAGCCCCAGTATTTT.